One and the same sample provided the 26 T cell receptor beta chains below, sequenced in a study of lymphopenia after photon versus proton radiotherapy. Assay used: immunoSEQ multiplex PCR; TCRdb lists only in-frame clones, some missing. The table records around 42,000 clones, approximately 83% of them present only once. The material was peripheral blood, obtained from a patient treated with photon-based radiotherapy. Receptors were obtained from a middle-aged man with gastric cancer.

This chain connects TRBV18 to TRBJ2-1, with D uncertain. V lost 4 bases to trimming and J lost 0 bases, with 10 bases between them. The CDR3 has 15 amino acids. Germline CDR1 is KGHSH and CDR2 is LQKENI. CDR3 sequence reads: CASSLNRGSYNEQFF. The CDR3 DNA is TGTGCCAGCTCACTAAACAGAGGCTCCTACAATGAGCAGTTCTTC.

This chain joins TRBV7-9 and TRBJ2-3, with a possible D match to TRBD1 (5 bases). The V gene's germline CDR1 is SEHNR and CDR2 FQNEAQ (reference sequence). V was cut by 2 bases and J by 3 bases, with 9 bases left in between. The CDR3 is made up of 14 amino acids. The CDR3 region is CASSLRQGTDTQYF. CDR3 bases: TGTGCCAGCAGCTTACGGCAGGGAACAGATACGCAGTATTTT.

The chain recombines TRBV28 with TRBJ2-2; D is undetermined. The CDR3 is made up of 12 amino acids. Germline V gene sequence: CDR1 MDHEN, CDR2 SYDVKM. The V end was cut by 6 bases, the J end by 2 bases, with 4 bases between. The CDR3 spells CASRLNTGELFF. The CDR3 DNA reads TGTGCCAGCAGATTAAACACCGGGGAGCTGTTTTTT.

The chain joins TRBV5-8 to TRBJ2-1, with D tentatively TRBD2 (5 bases). V dropped 0 bases and J dropped 2 bases, with 12 bases sitting between them. The CDR3 length is 16 residues. CDR1 is SGHTS, CDR2 YDEGEE, per germline. The CDR3 sequence is CASSLGVGETYNEQFF. Here the CDR3 DNA reads TGTGCCAGCAGCTTGGGAGTCGGGGAGACCTACAATGAGCAGTTCTTC.

The chain combines TRBV7-3 with TRBJ1-1; D ambiguous. The CDR3 extends over 14 amino acids. The V end lost 3 bases, the J end lost 2 bases, and 10 bases lay between the germline ends. Germline CDR1 reads SGHTA; CDR2 reads FQGTGA. The chain's CDR3 is CASSFRQINTEAFF. DNA for the CDR3: TGTGCCAGCAGCTTTAGGCAGATTAACACTGAAGCTTTCTTT.

The V call is TRBV5-5, the J call TRBJ1-4, with D maybe TRBD1 (6 bases). The germline gives CDR1 SGHKS, CDR2 YYEKEE (reference sequence). V lost 7 bases and J 0 bases, leaving 13 bases between the germline ends. The CDR3 loop spans 15 amino acids. In DNA form, the CDR3 reads TGTGCCAGCGCACAGGGTTTAACAACTAATGAAAAACTGTTTTTT. Protein: CASAQGLTTNEKLFF.

The CDR3 here is CASSSGGAGETQYF. DNA for the CDR3: TGCGCCAGCAGTAGCGGCGGGGCGGGAGAGACCCAGTACTTC. This chain joins TRBV5-1 and TRBJ2-5, with a possible D match to TRBD2 (6 bases). The CDR3 has 14 amino acids. Per germline, CDR1 SGHRS and CDR2 YFSETQ. With 5 bases removed from V and 4 bases from J, the gap between germline ends came to 15 bases.

This chain links TRBV7-6 with TRBJ2-1, with 9 bases lining up with TRBD1. There are 12 residues in the CDR3. Germline trimming cut 5 bases from V and 7 bases from J; bases unmatched to any gene: 0. Per the germline V gene, CDR1 is SGHVS and CDR2 is FNYEAQ. The CDR3 protein is CASSGTGNEQFF. The CDR3 region has the DNA TGTGCCAGCAGCGGGACAGGGAATGAGCAGTTCTTC.

The genes are TRBV30 and TRBJ1-5; D is possibly TRBD1 (5 bases). Trimming pared 5 bases from V and 2 bases from J, leaving 13 bases between. Germline CDR1 reads GTSNPN; CDR2 reads SVGIG (reference sequence). The CDR3 runs to 14 residues. CDR3 sequence reads: CAWQGVTGNQPQHF. The CDR3 region has the DNA TGTGCCTGGCAAGGGGTCACAGGCAATCAGCCCCAGCATTTT. Looking up the rest from reference TRBV30 and TRBJ1-5 gives the full variable domain: SQTIHQWPATLVQPVGSPLSLECTVEGTSNPNLYWYRQAAGRGLQLLFYSVGIGQISSEVPQNLSASRPQDRQFILSSKKLLLSDSGFYLCAWQGVTGNQPQHFGDGTRLSIL.

The chain is built from TRBV6-1 and TRBJ1-5; 7 bases are shared with TRBD1. The V and J ends lost 5 bases and 9 bases, in that order; junction bases with no gene match: 10. Germline assignment: CDR1 MNHNS and CDR2 SASEGT. There are 14 residues in the CDR3. Here the CDR3 reads CASSPRDRIPPQHF. Written as DNA, the CDR3 is TGTGCCAGCAGTCCCCGGGACAGAATCCCGCCCCAGCATTTT.

V gene TRBV7-9 combines with J gene TRBJ1-1, with TRBD1 matching over 7 bases. The CDR3 consists of 14 residues. The germline V gene has CDR1 SEHNR and CDR2 FQNEAQ (reference sequence). V lost 4 bases to trimming and J lost 3 bases; unmatched junction nucleotides: 5. CDR3 region: CASSSQGVDTEAFF. The DNA for the CDR3 is TGTGCCAGCAGCTCCCAGGGGGTGGACACTGAAGCTTTCTTT.

The gene calls are TRBV27 and TRBJ1-4, with TRBD1 identical over 7 bases. Germline-derived CDR1 and CDR2 are MNHEY and SMNVEV (reference sequence). The CDR3 has 15 residues. With V trimmed by 6 bases and J by 2 bases, 6 bases remained unmatched. The CDR3 reads CASSRDRATNEKLFF. DNA of the CDR3: TGTGCCAGCAGCCGGGACAGAGCCACTAATGAAAAACTGTTTTTT.

The genes are TRBV4-2 and TRBJ1-4; 10 nucleotides match TRBD1. Germline lookup yields CDR1 LGHNA and CDR2 YNFKEQ. V lost 3 bases, J lost 7 bases, and 8 bases stayed unmatched. CDR3 length equals 16 residues. CDR3 DNA sequence: TGTGCCAGCAGCCAGCCCGGGACAGGGGTTGCTGAAAAACTGTTTTTT. This codes for CASSQPGTGVAEKLFF.

The chain carries TRBV13 and TRBJ2-7; TRBD2 aligns across 11 bases. V lost 3 bases to trimming and J lost 3 bases; unmatched junction nucleotides: 19. This CDR3 region has 20 residues. CDR1 is PRHDT, CDR2 FYEKMQ, per germline (reference sequence). This CDR3 is CASSLTGWASGGPHLYEQYF. The DNA for the CDR3 is TGTGCCAGCAGCTTGACGGGTTGGGCTAGCGGGGGGCCTCACCTCTACGAGCAGTACTTC.

The rearrangement uses TRBV7-2 and TRBJ2-3; D is possibly TRBD2 (6 bases). CDR3 length equals 17 residues. Trimming removed 5 bases at V and 1 base at J, with 19 bases between. Germline V gene data show CDR1 as SGHTA and CDR2 as FQGNSA. This chain's CDR3 is CASSTAPGVAGTDTQYF. CDR3 coding DNA: TGTGCCAGCAGCACAGCCCCCGGGGTAGCGGGCACAGATACGCAGTATTTT.

The J gene is TRBJ1-1, the V gene TRBV30, with a tentative D call TRBD1 (5 bases). Trimming took 0 bases from V and 6 from J, leaving 14 bases between them. The CDR3 has 14 amino acids. Germline loops: CDR1 GTSNPN, CDR2 SVGIG (reference sequence). CDR3: CAWSVAGGYSEAFF. The DNA for the CDR3 is TGTGCCTGGAGTGTAGCGGGGGGGTACTCTGAAGCTTTCTTT. Complete variable domain (other parts from reference TRBV30 and TRBJ1-1): SQTIHQWPATLVQPVGSPLSLECTVEGTSNPNLYWYRQAAGRGLQLLFYSVGIGQISSEVPQNLSASRPQDRQFILSSKKLLLSDSGFYLCAWSVAGGYSEAFFGQGTRLTVV.

The CDR3 bases are TGTGCCAGCAGGGCGACGACGGTGAACACTGAAGCTTTCTTT. Its protein is CASRATTVNTEAFF. This chain joins TRBV6-1 and TRBJ1-1, with D uncertain. Germline CDR1 and CDR2: MNHNS and SASEGT. V was pared by 6 bases and J by 0 bases, with 11 bases between. The CDR3 is 14 amino acids.

This chain links TRBV18 with TRBJ2-7; TRBD2 might be the D (5 bases). V dropped 2 bases and J dropped 5 bases, with 13 bases sitting between them. This CDR3 contains 14 residues. Germline V gene data show CDR1 as KGHSH and CDR2 as LQKENI. CDR3: CASSPSLGNDEQYF. DNA for the CDR3: TGTGCCAGCTCACCATCGCTCGGGAACGACGAGCAGTACTTC.

This clone was observed a few times. The V gene is TRBV2, the J gene TRBJ1-1; TRBD1 is a possible D gene (5 bases). The germline V gene encodes CDR1 SNHLY and CDR2 FYNNEI. V was shortened by 8 bases and J by 5 bases, with 18 bases between the two germline ends. This CDR3 comprises 14 residues. In DNA form, the CDR3 reads TGTGCCAGCTCCGGGCCCCAGGGCGGTACTGAAGCTTTCTTT. Translated, it gives CASSGPQGGTEAFF. Based on the CDR3 plus reference TRBV2 and TRBJ1-1, the full variable domain is EPEVTQTPSHQVTQMGQEVILRCVPISNHLYFYWYRQILGQKVEFLVSFYNNEISEKSEIFDDQFSVERPDGSNFTLKIRSTKLEDSAMYFCASSGPQGGTEAFFGQGTRLTVV.

The rearrangement links TRBV7-9 to TRBJ1-5; a weak D match, TRBD1 (6 bases). V was shortened by 5 bases and J by 3 bases, with 14 bases between the two germline ends. The CDR3 runs 15 residues. Germline V CDR1 and CDR2: SEHNR, FQNEAQ (reference sequence). The CDR3 protein is CASSPPGGPNQPQHF. CDR3 bases: TGTGCCAGCAGCCCACCGGGGGGGCCCAATCAGCCCCAGCATTTT.

The chain carries TRBV7-2 and TRBJ1-1, with 9 positions matching TRBD1. The CDR3 runs 16 residues. In germline, CDR1 is SGHTA, CDR2 FQGNSA. V lost 5 bases, J lost 2 bases, and 9 bases stayed unmatched. The CDR3 region is CASSRNRGPANTEAFF. In DNA, the CDR3 is TGTGCCAGCAGCCGCAACAGGGGGCCCGCCAACACTGAAGCTTTCTTT.

This CDR3 reads CASRTAGKEQYF. CDR3 in DNA: TGTGCCAGCCGGACGGCGGGGAAAGAGCAGTACTTC. The genes are TRBV2 and TRBJ2-7; D might be TRBD2 (6 bases). The CDR3 length is 12 residues. V was cut by 8 bases and J by 7 bases, with 15 bases left in between. Germline-derived CDR1 and CDR2 are SNHLY and FYNNEI.

The chain joins TRBV5-1 to TRBJ1-4; D is perhaps TRBD1 (5 bases). The CDR3 sequence is 17 residues long. Germline V gene lookup returns CDR1 SGHRS and CDR2 YFSETQ. V lost 1 base, J lost 0 bases, and 13 bases lay in between. CDR3 protein: CASSLWGLGTTNEKLFF. The DNA for the CDR3 is TGCGCCAGCAGCTTGTGGGGACTCGGGACAACTAATGAAAAACTGTTTTTT.

This clone was counted once. This sequence joins TRBV5-1 and TRBJ1-2; no clear D gene. The CDR3 is 14 amino acids. Trimming stripped 4 bases from V and 7 bases from J, with 17 bases between. Germline V gives CDR1 SGHRS, CDR2 YFSETQ. The DNA for the CDR3 is TGCGCCAGCAGCGGCCCGGGCTCCGGCACTGGCTACACCTTC. Residues: CASSGPGSGTGYTF.

J is TRBJ2-3 and V is TRBV29-1; D ambiguous. The CDR3 is 15 amino acids. The germline V and J ends were trimmed by 0 bases and 0 bases, with 10 bases remaining between them. Germline V gene sequence: CDR1 SQVTM, CDR2 ANQGSEA. The CDR3 is CSVEEGWASTDTQYF. The CDR3 DNA is TGCAGCGTTGAAGAGGGGTGGGCTAGCACAGATACGCAGTATTTT.

V usage is TRBV18 and J usage is TRBJ2-7; 7 bases map to TRBD1. Germline-derived CDR1 and CDR2 are KGHSH and LQKENI. After removal of 5 bases from V and 4 bases from J, the junction contained 5 bases not matched to a gene. CDR3 length: 13 amino acids. CDR3 in amino acids: CASSIGQVYEQYF. CDR3 sequence (DNA): TGTGCCAGCTCAATCGGACAGGTTTACGAGCAGTACTTC.